Shown below are 2 T cell receptor beta chains from a single sample sequenced in a study of cytomegalovirus exposure and HLA in healthy donors. Amplification used 60 Vbeta primers and 13 Jbeta primers. This table comes from immunoSEQ multiplex PCR, and its TCRdb copy is limited to in-frame clones, with some not included. The data hold just over 200,000 clones, with 82% observed a single time. The sequenced sample consisted of PBMCs. Every receptor here comes from a woman aged 35 to 49 in good health and CMV-seronegative.

The CDR3 is CASSLRGNEKLFF. The DNA of the CDR3 is TGTGCCAGCAGCCTAAGGGGGAATGAAAAACTGTTTTTT. V is TRBV13 and J is TRBJ1-4; a weak D match, TRBD1 (6 bases). Deletions cut 5 bases from V and 5 bases from J, with 9 bases between. The germline V gene has CDR1 PRHDT and CDR2 FYEKMQ (reference sequence). The CDR3 is made up of 13 amino acids.

V is TRBV7-9 and J is TRBJ1-2, with 11 bases that match TRBD1. Germline assignment: CDR1 SEHNR and CDR2 FQNEAQ (reference sequence). This CDR3 is 15 amino acids long. After removal of 4 bases from V and 6 bases from J, the junction contained 7 bases not matched to a gene. For the CDR3, the DNA is TGTGCCAGCAGCTCTGGACAGGGGGCTCTCCATGGCTACACCTTC. Translating it yields CASSSGQGALHGYTF.